This T cell receptor beta chain is drawn from a study of vaccination and CD4 T cells after COVID-19. The study sequenced cultured CD4+ T cell DNA using the Oncomine TCR Beta short-read assay. TCRdb reanalysed the PCR reads using MiXCR and keeps one entry per CDR3 protein. The table records more than 14,000 distinct CDR3 sequences, over 45% of them present only once. Treatment of the sample: approximately nine-day PBMC culture with coronavirus spike peptide pools or control peptides (ViraFEST assay). This CDR3 comprises 14 residues. Trimming stripped 6 bases from V and 2 bases from J, with 17 bases between. Germline CDR1 is DFQATT and CDR2 is SNEGSKA (reference sequence). A word on this clonotype: The target antigen is unknown.

The V gene is TRBV20-1, the J gene TRBJ2-7; weak D call: TRBD2 (6 bases). This TCR came from a human donor with COVID-19. This material consisted of cultured CD4+ T cells from blood, taken after SARS-CoV-2 vaccination. This chain's CDR3 is CSAKPGTRTYEQYF. Here the CDR3 DNA reads TGCAGTGCCAAGCCCGGGACTCGAACCTACGAGCAGTACTTC.